These T cell receptor beta chains were read from a single sample in a study of blood T cell repertoires in COVID-19. Assay used: immunoSEQ multiplex PCR; TCRdb lists only in-frame clones, some missing. Of fewer than 450,000 clones in the sample, about 90% were seen once. The sequenced material came from PBMCs or T cells enriched from blood (not recorded which). These receptor sequences come from a man aged 18 to 35 who had recovered from COVID-19. Both conserved end residues are part of each CDR3. A D gene is named only where the DNA matches it firmly. Size values are once, few and many counts, or a class for expanded clones, and some rows have none.

D,J,V,size,CDR3,DNA
NA,TRBJ1-1,TRBV30,NA,CAWSAGAGMNTEAFF,TGTGCCTGGAGTGCAGGGGCTGGGATGAACACTGAAGCTTTCTTT
TRBD1,TRBJ1-1,TRBV7-3,NA,CASSLWAGGGTEAFF,TGTGCCAGCAGCTTATGGGCAGGGGGCGGCACTGAAGCTTTCTTT
TRBD1,TRBJ1-5,TRBV7-8,NA,CASSPGGSQPQHF,TGTGCCAGCAGCCCAGGGGGGAGCCAGCCCCAGCATTTT
TRBD1,TRBJ1-1,TRBV18,NA,CASSAPTGGDKTEAFF,TGTGCCAGCTCAGCCCCCACAGGGGGCGATAAGACTGAAGCTTTCTTT
NA,TRBJ1-5,TRBV7-8,once,CASSFETGKGNQPQHF,TGTGCCAGCAGCTTCGAGACGGGTAAGGGCAATCAGCCCCAGCATTTT
NA,TRBJ1-6,TRBV28,NA,CASAVTRNSPLHF,TGTGCCAGCGCGGTCACAAGGAATTCACCCCTCCACTTT
NA,TRBJ1-5,TRBV4-1,NA,CASSQVNLIGNQPQHF,TGCGCCAGCAGCCAAGTTAATCTGATAGGCAATCAGCCCCAGCATTTT
TRBD1,TRBJ2-7,TRBV28,NA,CASSPGTGSPYEQYF,TGTGCCAGCAGTCCCGGGACAGGGAGCCCCTACGAGCAGTACTTC
NA,TRBJ1-4,TRBV7-6,NA,CASSLEEASIATNEKLFF,TGTGCCAGCAGCTTAGAAGAGGCATCCATTGCAACTAATGAAAAACTGTTTTTT
NA,TRBJ2-2,TRBV5-1,NA,CASTTLRPTNTGELFF,TGCGCCAGCACCACATTGCGGCCAACGAACACCGGGGAGCTGTTTTTT
TRBD2,TRBJ2-7,TRBV6-5,NA,CASKPGLAAYEQYF,TGTGCCAGCAAGCCCGGACTAGCGGCCTACGAGCAGTACTTC
NA,TRBJ1-1,TRBV2,NA,CASTGLRGNTEAFF,TGTGCCAGCACCGGTTTGAGAGGAAACACTGAAGCTTTCTTT
NA,TRBJ1-3,TRBV6-5,NA,CASSQRESGNTIYF,TGTGCCAGCAGCCAACGTGAGTCCGGAAACACCATATATTTT
NA,TRBJ2-5,TRBV11-3,NA,CASSSGGHETQYF,TGTGCCAGCAGCTCGGGGGGCCACGAGACCCAGTACTTC
NA,TRBJ2-2,TRBV9,once,CASSVQTGELFF,TGTGCCAGCAGCGTGCAGACCGGGGAGCTGTTTTTT
NA,TRBJ1-3,TRBV30,NA,CAWTRRGGPGNTIYF,TGTGCCTGGACCCGCAGGGGTGGGCCTGGAAACACCATATATTTT
TRBD1,TRBJ2-7,TRBV4-1,NA,CASSQVGQRGEQYF,TGCGCCAGCAGCCAAGTGGGACAGAGGGGCGAGCAGTACTTC
TRBD2,TRBJ2-6,TRBV4-1,NA,CASSQGPTSGRLGESGANVLTF,TGCGCCAGCAGCCAAGGACCCACTAGCGGGAGATTGGGGGAGTCTGGGGCCAACGTCCTGACTTTC
NA,TRBJ2-1,TRBV15,NA,CATSRERTAGFNEQFF,TGTGCCACCAGCAGGGAGCGGACGGCCGGATTCAATGAGCAGTTCTTC
TRBD1,TRBJ2-5,TRBV5-8,NA,CASSRGQGRETQYF,TGTGCCAGCAGCCGGGGACAGGGGAGAGAGACCCAGTACTTC
TRBD1,TRBJ2-5,TRBV5-6,NA,CASSWGDRPLETQYF,TGTGCCAGCAGCTGGGGGGACAGGCCCCTGGAGACCCAGTACTTC
TRBD1,TRBJ1-1,TRBV25-1,NA,CASRSALTGMNTEAFF,TGTGCCAGCCGAAGTGCTTTGACAGGGATGAACACTGAAGCTTTCTTT
NA,TRBJ1-3,TRBV12-3/TRBV12-4,NA,CASRDSSSYAIYF,TGTGCCAGCAGAGACTCGTCCTCGTACGCCATATATTTT
TRBD1,TRBJ1-6,TRBV27,NA,CASSLGTGDSPLHF,TGTGCCAGCAGTTTAGGGACAGGGGACTCACCCCTCCACTTT
TRBD1,TRBJ1-2,TRBV2,NA,CASREQQGASRGYTF,TGTGCCAGCAGAGAACAACAGGGGGCGAGTCGAGGCTACACCTTC
TRBD2,TRBJ2-5,TRBV9,once,CASSSGGSTQETQYF,TGTGCCAGCAGTAGCGGGGGGTCGACACAAGAGACCCAGTACTTC
NA,TRBJ1-1,TRBV27,once,CASSETGFTEAFF,TGTGCCAGCAGTGAAACAGGGTTCACTGAAGCTTTCTTT
NA,TRBJ1-5,TRBV19,NA,CASSAKGEGSNQPQHF,TGTGCCAGTAGTGCTAAGGGGGAGGGGAGCAATCAGCCCCAGCATTTT
NA,TRBJ1-6,TRBV2,NA,CASKVLGGNSPLHF,TGTGCCAGCAAGGTTTTGGGAGGTAATTCACCCCTCCACTTT
TRBD1,TRBJ1-2,TRBV5-6,NA,CASSLGQGARRGYTF,TGTGCCAGCAGCTTGGGACAGGGGGCGAGACGAGGCTACACCTTC
NA,TRBJ2-7,TRBV21-1,few,CASTHNRDRLTYEQYF,TGTGCCAGCACCCACAACCGGGACAGACTAACCTACGAGCAGTACTTC
TRBD2,TRBJ2-2,TRBV3-1/TRBV3-2,NA,CASSPSGNTGELFF,TGTGCCAGCAGCCCTAGCGGAAACACCGGGGAGCTGTTTTTT
TRBD2,TRBJ2-3,TRBV29-1,NA,CSVERRETLGDTQYF,TGCAGCGTTGAGCGGCGGGAGACCCTAGGAGATACGCAGTATTTT
NA,TRBJ1-5,TRBV5-1,NA,CASARDTDQPQHF,TGCGCCAGCGCGCGAGACACCGATCAGCCCCAGCATTTT
NA,TRBJ2-7,TRBV19,NA,CASSVAESSYEQYF,TGTGCCAGTAGTGTAGCGGAGAGCTCCTACGAGCAGTACTTC
TRBD2,TRBJ2-3,TRBV2,NA,CASRGRGRLAGAGKSTDTQYF,TGTGCCAGCAGGGGTCGCGGTCGACTAGCGGGAGCCGGAAAAAGCACAGATACGCAGTATTTT
NA,TRBJ2-1,TRBV9,NA,CASSVEGQNRGNEQFF,TGTGCCAGCAGCGTAGAAGGTCAGAATCGAGGCAATGAGCAGTTCTTC
TRBD1,TRBJ2-1,TRBV14,NA,CASSQDSRFGGQGRDEQFF,TGTGCCAGCAGCCAAGATTCGAGGTTTGGGGGACAGGGGAGGGATGAGCAGTTCTTC
NA,TRBJ1-2,TRBV25-1,NA,CASSAAGTNYGYTF,TGTGCCAGCAGTGCAGCAGGGACTAACTATGGCTACACCTTC
NA,TRBJ2-6,TRBV27,NA,CASSLRLEDAGANVLTF,TGTGCCAGCAGTTTGCGACTGGAAGACGCTGGGGCCAACGTCCTGACTTTC
NA,TRBJ1-2,TRBV2,NA,CASSEALRYTF,TGTGCCAGCAGTGAGGCCTTACGCTACACCTTC
NA,TRBJ1-3,TRBV11-3,NA,CASSFDRFGNTIYF,TGTGCCAGCAGCTTCGACAGGTTTGGAAACACCATATATTTT
TRBD1,TRBJ2-5,TRBV24-1,NA,CATRGTAEETQYF,TGTGCCACCAGGGGGACAGCAGAGGAGACCCAGTACTTC
TRBD1,TRBJ2-2,TRBV2,NA,CASRTGPNTGELFF,TGTGCCTCCCGGACAGGACCAAACACCGGGGAGCTGTTTTTT